A selection of T cell receptor beta chains follows, all from one sample in a study of T-cell reconstitution after alpha-beta-depleted transplantation in children. TCRdb reprocessed the PCR reads via MiXCR and lists one record per CDR3 protein. Among hundreds of thousands of distinct CDR3 sequences listed, around 16% were seen once. The sample in question was PBMCs, mostly from graft donor cells, obtained 360 days after TCRalphabeta/CD19-depleted stem cell transplant. The receptors here all came from a boy under two years old who had a stem cell transplant for Wiskott-Aldrich syndrome, so the T cells may come from the graft donor. Each CDR3 is given with its conserved first and last residue.

v_call cdr3_aa
TRBV20-1 CSGQGRFDEQFF
TRBV21-1 CASNEPSGGAEGTQYF
TRBV5-1 CASSLQPENIQYF
TRBV5-1 CASSLGLWATNQETQYF
TRBV18 CASSPLMLSGAYEQYF
TRBV20-1 CSAPGARDEQYF
TRBV11-2 CASSFIPFRFANTGELFF
TRBV24-1 CATSDLKNTEAFF
TRBV5-1 CASSLDLAGVTYNEQFF
TRBV5-6 CASSFVIEGRSKETQYF
TRBV6-5 CASSYWGLAGDYNEQFF
TRBV4-3 CASSRGTSGRGMEETQYF
TRBV25-1 CATSGSRESYNEQFF
TRBV10-3 CAISALSLGVSQYF
TRBV5-1 CASGGGGYEQYF
TRBV10-3 CAISESLRAEQFF
TRBV10-3 CAISGLAGETQYF
TRBV21-1 CASSIYEQYF
TRBV5-1 CASKRGDDYYEQYF
TRBV6-1 CASNRFSTGANVLTF
TRBV21-1 CASSTRWDNEQETQYF
TRBV24-1 CATSGPTSLSSTDTQYF
TRBV29-1 CSVEGGYEQYF